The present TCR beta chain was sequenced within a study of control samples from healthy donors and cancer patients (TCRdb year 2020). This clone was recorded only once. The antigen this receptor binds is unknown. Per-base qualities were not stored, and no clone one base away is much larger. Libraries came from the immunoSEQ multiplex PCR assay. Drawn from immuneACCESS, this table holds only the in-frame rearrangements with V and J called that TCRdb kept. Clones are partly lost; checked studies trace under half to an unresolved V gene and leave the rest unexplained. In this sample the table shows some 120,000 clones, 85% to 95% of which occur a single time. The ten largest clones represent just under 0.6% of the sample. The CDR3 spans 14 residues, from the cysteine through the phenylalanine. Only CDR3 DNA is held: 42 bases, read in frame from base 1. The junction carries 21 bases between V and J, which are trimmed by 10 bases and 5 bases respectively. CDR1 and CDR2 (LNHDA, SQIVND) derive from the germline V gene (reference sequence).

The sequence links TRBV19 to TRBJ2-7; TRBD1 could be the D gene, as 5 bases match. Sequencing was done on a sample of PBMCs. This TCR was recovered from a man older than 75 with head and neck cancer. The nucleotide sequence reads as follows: TGTGCCACCTCCCCCGACAGTGTATCCGACGAGCAGTACTTC. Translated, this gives CATSPDSVSDEQYF.